A single sample gave rise to the 17 T cell receptor beta chains below, sequenced in a study of T cell changes during pregnancy in multiple sclerosis. The repertoire was sequenced with immunoSEQ multiplex PCR; TCRdb's copy has only in-frame clones and lacks some. The data show approximately 88,000 clones, about 92% seen once. Material: peripheral blood, obtained in the first trimester of pregnancy. The source of these receptors is a female donor with multiple sclerosis, enrolled in a pregnancy study.

V gene TRBV6-1 combines with J gene TRBJ2-7; D perhaps matches TRBD1 (6 bases). From germline, CDR1 is MNHNS and CDR2 SASEGT. This CDR3 comprises 14 residues. V was pared by 2 bases and J by 1 base, with 9 bases between. In DNA, the CDR3 is TGTGCCAGCAGTGAAACAGGGCTTTCCTACGAGCAGTACTTC. Protein sequence: CASSETGLSYEQYF.

The V call is TRBV5-6, the J call TRBJ1-2, with TRBD1 matching 12 bases. The V and J ends lost 0 bases and 4 bases, in that order; junction bases with no gene match: 1. The CDR3 is made up of 15 amino acids. Germline V lookup: CDR1 SGHDT, CDR2 YYEEEE. In DNA form, the CDR3 reads TGTGCCAGCAGCTTGGGGGACAGGGGGCTCTATGGCTACACCTTC. Its protein product is CASSLGDRGLYGYTF.

The CDR3 nucleotides read TGTGCCAGCAGTGAATCCCAGGGGCGCTCCAACACTGAAGCTTTCTTT. Protein: CASSESQGRSNTEAFF. This rearrangement joins TRBV6-1 to TRBJ1-1, with a possible D match to TRBD1 (6 bases). This CDR3 comprises 16 residues. From germline, CDR1 is MNHNS and CDR2 SASEGT. V lost 2 bases, J lost 2 bases, and 15 bases lay in between.

The count of this clone is one. This rearrangement joins TRBV9 to TRBJ2-1; 9 nucleotides line up with TRBD2. The CDR3 has 14 amino acids. V shed 3 bases and J 6 bases; nucleotides not matched to a gene: 4. CDR1 is SGDLS and CDR2 is YYNGEE in the germline V gene. In nucleotides, the CDR3 is TGTGCCAGCAGCGCGGGACTAGCTCTCAATGAGCAGTTCTTC. It specifies CASSAGLALNEQFF.

The V call is TRBV4-2, the J call TRBJ2-7, with a possible D match to TRBD2 (6 bases). The CDR3 extends over 16 amino acids. The germline V and J ends were trimmed by 1 base and 1 base, with 14 bases remaining between them. Germline assignment: CDR1 LGHNA and CDR2 YNFKEQ. The CDR3 nucleotides are TGTGCCAGCAGCCAAGCTAGCGAGTTGGGGTCCTACGAGCAGTACTTC. The encoded protein is CASSQASELGSYEQYF.

The gene calls are TRBV28 and TRBJ2-7, with a possible D match to TRBD2 (5 bases). Germline CDR1 and CDR2: MDHEN and SYDVKM. The CDR3 is made up of 15 amino acids. V was pared by 6 bases and J by 5 bases, with 20 bases between. The CDR3 nucleotides read TGTGCCAGCAGAAAATTGGCGGGTGGCGTCCACGAGCAGTACTTC. Translating it yields CASRKLAGGVHEQYF.

The J gene is TRBJ2-7, the V gene TRBV4-3; 8 bases are shared with TRBD2. Germline CDR1 reads LGHNA; CDR2 reads YSLEER. This CDR3 has 15 residues. The ends lost 4 bases at V and 4 bases at J; junction bases unmatched: 9. The CDR3 loop is CASSPYPTSGYEQYF. CDR3 coding DNA: TGCGCCAGCAGCCCCTACCCAACTAGCGGATACGAGCAGTACTTC.

V gene TRBV9 combines with J gene TRBJ2-5; perhaps TRBD2 as D (6 bases). This CDR3 region has 15 residues. CDR1 SGDLS and CDR2 YYNGEE come from the germline V gene. V lost 2 bases to trimming and J lost 4 bases, with 15 bases between them. CDR3 in amino acids: CASSVGDFSPETQYF. The CDR3 DNA reads as TGTGCCAGCAGCGTCGGGGACTTCTCCCCAGAGACCCAGTACTTC.

The chain is built from TRBV7-2 and TRBJ2-1, with D perhaps matching TRBD2 (5 bases). Per the germline V gene, CDR1 is SGHTA and CDR2 is FQGNSA. V lost 3 bases and J 0 bases, leaving 9 bases between the germline ends. The CDR3 consists of 15 residues. CDR3 nucleotide sequence: TGTGCCAGCAGCTTCGGCGGGTTCTCCTACAATGAGCAGTTCTTC. This codes for CASSFGGFSYNEQFF. Together with reference TRBV7-2 and TRBJ2-1, the CDR3 gives the full variable domain: GAGVSQSPSNKVTEKGKDVELRCDPISGHTALYWYRQSLGQGLEFLIYFQGNSAPDKSGLPSDRFSAERTGGSVSTLTIQRTQQEDSAVYLCASSFGGFSYNEQFFGPGTRLTVL.

The chain uses TRBV4-2 and TRBJ2-2; D call uncertain. This CDR3 has 14 amino acids. The V end lost 1 base, the J end lost 5 bases, and 8 bases lay between the germline ends. Germline V CDR1 and CDR2: LGHNA, YNFKEQ. The CDR3 bases are TGTGCCAGCAGCCAAGCAACCACAACCGGGGAGCTGTTTTTT. The encoded protein is CASSQATTTGELFF.

The V and J genes are TRBV15 and TRBJ2-1, with 7 bases that match TRBD2. V lost 0 bases to trimming and J lost 4 bases; unmatched junction nucleotides: 9. The CDR3 is 17 amino acids. Germline V gene lookup returns CDR1 LNHNV and CDR2 YYDKDF (reference sequence). The CDR3 loop reads CATSREGRSGAYNEQFF. The CDR3 bases are TGTGCCACCAGCAGAGAGGGGAGGAGCGGGGCATACAATGAGCAGTTCTTC. Filled out from reference TRBV15 and TRBJ2-1, the complete variable domain reads DAMVIQNPRYQVTQFGKPVTLSCSQTLNHNVMYWYQQKSSQAPKLLFHYYDKDFNNEADTPDNFQSRRPNTSFCFLDIRSPGLGDTAMYLCATSREGRSGAYNEQFFGPGTRLTVL.

The genes are TRBV4-2 and TRBJ2-3; 8 bases line up with TRBD2. The CDR3 totals 17 residues. Losses at the gene ends were 0 bases for V and 0 bases for J; bases not matched to a gene: 5. From germline, CDR1 is LGHNA and CDR2 YNFKEQ. The CDR3, as DNA: TGTGCCAGCAGCCAAGATCAGCGGGAGTTAAGCACAGATACGCAGTATTTT. It is translated as CASSQDQRELSTDTQYF.

The V gene is TRBV4-2, the J gene TRBJ2-3; 8 positions match TRBD2. CDR1 and CDR2 from the germline V gene are LGHNA and YNFKEQ. V was pared by 3 bases and J by 2 bases, with 1 base of the junction left unmatched. The CDR3 has 14 residues. The CDR3 DNA reads TGTGCCAGCAGCCAGCGGGAGGCCACAGATACGCAGTATTTT. Protein: CASSQREATDTQYF.

The chain carries TRBV6-5 and TRBJ2-7; 7 nucleotides match TRBD1. The V gene's germline CDR1 is MNHEY and CDR2 SVGAGI. Trimming at V came to 5 bases and at J to 6 bases, leaving 1 base not matched to a gene. The CDR3 runs 11 residues. This chain's CDR3 is CASSPGGEQYF. CDR3 DNA: TGTGCCAGCAGTCCAGGGGGCGAGCAGTACTTC.

This clone came up once. V is TRBV7-2 and J is TRBJ2-5; 7 bases agree with TRBD2. CDR1 is SGHTA and CDR2 is FQGNSA in the germline V gene. The length of the CDR3 is 15 residues. Losses at the gene ends were 6 bases for V and 0 bases for J; bases not matched to a gene: 7. The CDR3 DNA reads as TGTGCCAGCAGTCCCTCACTAGCGAACCAAGAGACCCAGTACTTC. Its translation is CASSPSLANQETQYF.

The rearrangement links TRBV27 to TRBJ2-1, with 11 bases identical to TRBD2. Germline V gene data show CDR1 as MNHEY and CDR2 as SMNVEV (reference sequence). The CDR3 has 18 residues. Trimming removed 6 bases from V and 7 bases from J; junction bases left unmatched: 17. The CDR3 region is CASSAPPVLAGVQNEQFF. CDR3 in DNA: TGTGCCAGCAGCGCACCGCCTGTACTAGCGGGAGTCCAGAATGAGCAGTTCTTC.

The V gene is TRBV28, the J gene TRBJ2-6; TRBD1 is a possible D gene (6 bases). The V end was cut by 3 bases, the J end by 0 bases, with 6 bases between. The CDR3 totals 15 residues. Germline assignment: CDR1 MDHEN and CDR2 SYDVKM. Written as DNA, the CDR3 is TGTGCCAGCAGTTTGGACAGCTCTGGGGCCAACGTCCTGACTTTC. It encodes CASSLDSSGANVLTF.